This note documents a single T cell receptor beta chain sequence. What it recognizes is unknown. Profiling relied on immunoSEQ multiplex PCR, and the TCRdb table lists in-frame clones only, not all of them. The sample shows around 50,000 clones, just over 90% of them seen only once. The sample's time point: newly diagnosed, previously untreated cHL patient sample. The study compared against PBMCs from newly diagnosed, untreated classical Hodgkin lymphoma. This sample stems from a study of PD-1 blockade in classical Hodgkin lymphoma. Findings and limits, study-wide: It was reported that newly diagnosed patients had less baseline TCR diversity than healthy donors. Still unresolved is the cause of the repertoire differences, which may be disease activity or prior therapy.

CDR1 SGHRS and CDR2 YFSETQ come from the germline V gene. The CDR3 loop spans 16 amino acids. V gave up 0 bases and J gave up 2 bases, with 12 bases separating them. This chain connects TRBV5-1 to TRBJ1-5; D is possibly TRBD1 (5 bases). The sequence was collected from a human donor with classical Hodgkin lymphoma. Sequencing was done on a sample of peripheral blood mononuclear cells (PBMCs). The CDR3 region is CASSLGGLVGNQPQHF. The CDR3 DNA follows: TGCGCCAGCAGCTTGGGGGGCTTAGTTGGCAATCAGCCCCAGCATTTT.